This T cell receptor beta chain was captured by sequencing in a study of regulatory T cells in long-lasting Graves disease. This clonotype was counted at least ten times. Time point noted: newly diagnosed GD, antithyroid drugs for less than 3 months. PBMC-derived RNA was used for the TCR library. According to the study, TCR beta libraries were built with iRepertoire HTBI primers and CDR3-region Arm-PCR. TCRdb ran MiXCR on the multiplex PCR reads and lists one entry per CDR3 protein. This table holds about 420,000 distinct CDR3 sequences, about a sixth found once. Deletions cut 4 bases from V and 0 bases from J, with 6 bases between. The CDR3 runs 12 residues. Germline loops: CDR1 GTSNPN, CDR2 SVGIG (reference sequence). This sample also belongs to another study, concerning T cells in Graves' hyperthyroidism and ophthalmopathy. That publication notes: TCR CDR3 regions were first amplified by RT-PCR with HTBI primers.

The clonotype comes from a woman between 18 and 29 years old with Graves disease. The V call is TRBV30, the J call TRBJ1-1, with D uncertain. The material was peripheral blood mononuclear cells (PBMCs), obtained at new diagnosis, from a patient treated with antithyroid drugs. CDR3 DNA sequence: TGTGCCTGGATAGTATTGAACACTGAAGCTTTCTTT. It yields the protein CAWIVLNTEAFF. The full variable domain, with the rest looked up from reference TRBV30 and TRBJ1-1, is SQTIHQWPATLVQPVGSPLSLECTVEGTSNPNLYWYRQAAGRGLQLLFYSVGIGQISSEVPQNLSASRPQDRQFILSSKKLLLSDSGFYLCAWIVLNTEAFFGQGTRLTVV.